Listed below are T cell receptor beta chains from one sample, sequenced in a study of blood T cell repertoires in COVID-19. The repertoire was sequenced with immunoSEQ multiplex PCR; TCRdb's copy has only in-frame clones and lacks some. The sample has some 90,000 clones; roughly 89% are singletons. Material for sequencing was peripheral blood. Source of these receptors: a man between 45 and 60 years old with acute or convalescent COVID-19. Each CDR3 is given without its conserved first and last residue.

v_gene: TRBV7-9; CDR3aa: ASSPPSRALHDEQF
v_gene: TRBV19; CDR3aa: ASSIDIGTGLKLVQF
v_gene: TRBV3-1/TRBV3-2; CDR3aa: ASRRGGYTDTQY
v_gene: TRBV3-1/TRBV3-2; CDR3aa: ASSQGQVGEQF
v_gene: TRBV6-5; CDR3aa: ASSPFPGFSEQF
v_gene: TRBV4-3; CDR3aa: ASSQERPLGGRISPLH
v_gene: TRBV18; CDR3aa: ASSLQTSPSTEAF
v_gene: TRBV28; CDR3aa: ASSPSGEGQPQH
v_gene: TRBV9; CDR3aa: ASSVDSNTEAF
v_gene: TRBV12-3/TRBV12-4; CDR3aa: ASSFLTNTEAF
v_gene: TRBV9; CDR3aa: ASSEWGSKSGNTIY
v_gene: TRBV18; CDR3aa: ASSPGGGSFEQF
v_gene: TRBV18; CDR3aa: ASSEWTGQREQY
v_gene: TRBV5-1; CDR3aa: ASSLNRQGERGTGELF
v_gene: TRBV5-4; CDR3aa: ASSRDRGYTDTQY
v_gene: TRBV27; CDR3aa: ASTTLAAPNEQY
v_gene: TRBV7-9; CDR3aa: ASSRDRAQVYGYT
v_gene: TRBV2; CDR3aa: ASRKGENTEAF
v_gene: TRBV4-1; CDR3aa: ASSQPRDSGKTQY
v_gene: TRBV9; CDR3aa: ASTPDRSYYGYT
v_gene: TRBV7-3; CDR3aa: ASSLGGQIQETQY
v_gene: TRBV6-6; CDR3aa: ASSFDRTVTGELF
v_gene: TRBV7-9; CDR3aa: ASSPRQGANPAF
v_gene: TRBV6-1; CDR3aa: ASSELRDRGPYGYT
v_gene: TRBV28; CDR3aa: ASSLPARVNEQF
v_gene: TRBV13; CDR3aa: ASSLGGEDRGDGYT
v_gene: TRBV4-3; CDR3aa: ASSQDYLSGPGFYGYT
v_gene: TRBV5-1; CDR3aa: ASSRASGFYNEQF
v_gene: TRBV5-1; CDR3aa: ASSLPGTGEDEKLF
v_gene: TRBV4-2; CDR3aa: ASSQVGTSGYEQY
v_gene: TRBV15; CDR3aa: ATRTGQGPTEAF
v_gene: TRBV7-3; CDR3aa: ASSSSGGRGNTGELF
v_gene: TRBV28; CDR3aa: ASSLGLGGQQPQH
v_gene: TRBV4-1; CDR3aa: ASSAHDRGDSPLH
v_gene: TRBV21-1; CDR3aa: ASSPGGGPYEQY
v_gene: TRBV2; CDR3aa: ASLLSYSTDTQY
v_gene: TRBV27; CDR3aa: ASSSSGTGGAGELF
v_gene: TRBV10-3; CDR3aa: AAQPGQLNTEAF
v_gene: TRBV24-1; CDR3aa: ATGTGGEETQY
v_gene: TRBV7-3; CDR3aa: ASSYDRANEQF
v_gene: TRBV3-1/TRBV3-2; CDR3aa: ASSQEAGISGYT
v_gene: TRBV23-1; CDR3aa: ASSPYGAEYNEQF
v_gene: TRBV28; CDR3aa: ASSPRNTRQDSNGYT
v_gene: TRBV18; CDR3aa: ASSPTGQGSQPQH
v_gene: TRBV4-1; CDR3aa: ASSQDWNSPYEQY
v_gene: TRBV4-3; CDR3aa: ASSQLEDRGFNGYT
v_gene: TRBV9; CDR3aa: ASSQGYTMGYT
v_gene: TRBV27; CDR3aa: ASSLSWGQNYGYT
v_gene: TRBV5-6; CDR3aa: ASSLTGGGSYGYT
v_gene: TRBV9; CDR3aa: ASSVAAGGYSEQY
v_gene: TRBV3-1/TRBV3-2; CDR3aa: ASSQRDRNTEAF
v_gene: TRBV21-1; CDR3aa: ASSKLRQSSGNTIY
v_gene: TRBV11-2; CDR3aa: ASSLGPTSGGEETQY
v_gene: TRBV6-5; CDR3aa: ASTLGGGFGYT
v_gene: TRBV12-3/TRBV12-4; CDR3aa: ASFRGPDGELF
v_gene: TRBV12-5; CDR3aa: ASGFGAAIQH